This TCR beta chain derives from a study of blood T cell repertoires in COVID-19. Study details: T cells, B-cell-depleted T cells, or PBMCs provided the cDNA or gDNA that served as material.

The CDR3 is made up of 14 amino acids. Germline CDR1 is MDHEN and CDR2 is SYDVKM. V shed 3 bases and J shed 2 bases, with 8 bases lying between them. Produced via immunoSEQ multiplex PCR; TCRdb's table is partial and in-frame only. This table holds hundreds of thousands of clones, roughly 90% found once. This chain uses TRBV28 with TRBJ1-5; no reliable D call. The sample comprised peripheral blood. The TCR originated in a woman between 45 and 65 years old with active or convalescent COVID-19. The CDR3 DNA reads TGTGCCAGCAGTTTCCGCCTAGGCAATCAGCCCCAGCATTTT. This translates into CASSFRLGNQPQHF.